This is a list of T cell receptor beta chains from one sample in a study of CD8 T cells in Susac syndrome. TCRdb independently ran MiXCR on the immunoSEQ multiplex PCR reads; one entry per CDR3 protein. The profile shows under 300,000 distinct CDR3 sequences, around 96% of them singletons. The sample was CD4+ T cells from PBMCs. The source is a human donor with Susac syndrome. Each CDR3 is given with its conserved first and last residue.

j_call cdr3_length v_call cdr3_aa
TRBJ2-3 12 TRBV24-1 CATSDLQDTQYF
TRBJ2-1 14 TRBV5-4 CASSLGRVYNEQFF
TRBJ1-4 16 TRBV7-9 CASSLSTGTGVEKLFF
TRBJ2-3 11 TRBV20-1 CSARKTDTQYF
TRBJ1-2 14 TRBV20-1 CSARISGGAYGYTF
TRBJ1-5 15 TRBV20-1 CSASLAGFGYQPQHF
TRBJ2-4 14 TRBV29-1 CSVGPTIAKNIQYF
TRBJ2-7 15 TRBV28 CASIPWGTGTYEQYF
TRBJ1-2 14 TRBV6-5 CASYDGTGGYGYTF
TRBJ2-7 11 TRBV29-1 CSVVGTYEQYF
TRBJ2-1 17 TRBV30 CAWSRAVYPGPYNEQFF
TRBJ2-5 13 TRBV30 CAWTSGSRETQYF
TRBJ2-3 16 TRBV2 CASSELAGASTDTQYF
TRBJ2-1 16 TRBV5-1 CASSLIRTSGSNEQFF
TRBJ2-5 13 TRBV2 CASSVLFRETQYF
TRBJ2-3 10 TRBV29-1 CSVLVNTQYF
TRBJ2-1 14 TRBV20-1 CSARALYPSNEQFF
TRBJ2-1 14 TRBV7-9 CASSLAGASNEQFF
TRBJ2-2 13 TRBV3-1 CASKRPNTGELFF
TRBJ2-1 12 TRBV30 CAWNSGYNEQFF